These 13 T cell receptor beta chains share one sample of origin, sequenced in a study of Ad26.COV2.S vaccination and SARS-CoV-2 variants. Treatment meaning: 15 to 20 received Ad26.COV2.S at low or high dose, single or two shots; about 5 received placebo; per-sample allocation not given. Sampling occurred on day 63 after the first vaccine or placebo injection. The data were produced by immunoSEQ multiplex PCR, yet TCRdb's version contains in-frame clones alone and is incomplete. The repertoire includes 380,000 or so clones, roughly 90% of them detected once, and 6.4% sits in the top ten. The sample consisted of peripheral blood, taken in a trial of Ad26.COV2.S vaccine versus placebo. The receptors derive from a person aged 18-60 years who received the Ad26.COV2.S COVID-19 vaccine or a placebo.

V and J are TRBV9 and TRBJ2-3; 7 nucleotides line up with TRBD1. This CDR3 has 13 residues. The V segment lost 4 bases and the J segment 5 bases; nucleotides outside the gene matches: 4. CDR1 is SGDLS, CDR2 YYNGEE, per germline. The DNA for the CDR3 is TGTGCCAGCAGCACGGACAGGCGAGATACGCAGTATTTT. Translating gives CASSTDRRDTQYF. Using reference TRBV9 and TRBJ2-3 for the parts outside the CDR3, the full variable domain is DSGVTQTPKHLITATGQRVTLRCSPRSGDLSVYWYQQSLDQGLQFLIQYYNGEERAKGNILERFSAQQFPDLHSELNLSSLELGDSALYFCASSTDRRDTQYFGPGTRLTVL.

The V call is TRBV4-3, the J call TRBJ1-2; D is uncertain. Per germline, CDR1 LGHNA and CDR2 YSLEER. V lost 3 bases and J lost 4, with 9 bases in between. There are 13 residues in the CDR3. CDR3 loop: CASSQYGVYGYTF. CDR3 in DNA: TGCGCCAGCAGCCAGTACGGGGTCTATGGCTACACCTTC.

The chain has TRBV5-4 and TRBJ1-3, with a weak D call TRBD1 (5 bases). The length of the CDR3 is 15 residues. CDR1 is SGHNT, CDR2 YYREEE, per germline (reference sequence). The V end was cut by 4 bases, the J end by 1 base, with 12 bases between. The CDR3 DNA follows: TGTGCCAGCAGCCCGGGGGTGGGGTCTGGAAACACCATATATTTT. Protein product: CASSPGVGSGNTIYF. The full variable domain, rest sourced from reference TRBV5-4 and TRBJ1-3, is ETGVTQSPTHLIKTRGQQVTLRCSSQSGHNTVSWYQQALGQGPQFIFQYYREEENGRGNFPPRFSGLQFPNYSSELNVNALELDDSALYLCASSPGVGSGNTIYFGEGSWLTVV.

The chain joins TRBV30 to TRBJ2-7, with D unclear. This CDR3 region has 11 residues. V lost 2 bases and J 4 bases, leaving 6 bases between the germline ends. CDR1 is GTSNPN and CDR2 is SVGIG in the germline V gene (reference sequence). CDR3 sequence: CAWSKRYEQYF. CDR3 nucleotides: TGTGCCTGGAGTAAGAGGTACGAGCAGTACTTC.

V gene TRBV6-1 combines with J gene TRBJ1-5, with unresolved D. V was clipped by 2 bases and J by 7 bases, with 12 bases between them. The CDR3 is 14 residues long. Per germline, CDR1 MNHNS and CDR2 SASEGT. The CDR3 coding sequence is TGTGCCAGCAGTGAACCCCAGTTGTGGCAGCCCCAGCATTTT. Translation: CASSEPQLWQPQHF.

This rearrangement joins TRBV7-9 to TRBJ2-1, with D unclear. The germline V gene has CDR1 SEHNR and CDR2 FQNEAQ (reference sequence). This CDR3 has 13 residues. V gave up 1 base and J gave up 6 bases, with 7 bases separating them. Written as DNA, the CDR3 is TGTGCCAGCAGCTTAGGGCTTTTCAATGAGCAGTTCTTC. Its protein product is CASSLGLFNEQFF.

CDR3 in amino acids: CAITASGGADEQFF. DNA of the CDR3: TGTGCCATCACGGCTAGCGGGGGGGCCGATGAGCAGTTCTTC. V gene TRBV10-3 combines with J gene TRBJ2-1, with 12 nucleotides matching TRBD2. The V and J ends lost 7 bases and 8 bases, in that order; junction bases with no gene match: 6. Germline CDR1 and CDR2: ENHRY and SYGVKD. CDR3 length: 14 residues.

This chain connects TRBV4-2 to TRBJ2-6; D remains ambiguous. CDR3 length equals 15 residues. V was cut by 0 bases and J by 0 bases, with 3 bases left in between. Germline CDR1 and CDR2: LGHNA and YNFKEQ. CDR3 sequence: CASSQESSGANVLTF. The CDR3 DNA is TGTGCCAGCAGCCAAGAAAGCTCTGGGGCCAACGTCCTGACTTTC.

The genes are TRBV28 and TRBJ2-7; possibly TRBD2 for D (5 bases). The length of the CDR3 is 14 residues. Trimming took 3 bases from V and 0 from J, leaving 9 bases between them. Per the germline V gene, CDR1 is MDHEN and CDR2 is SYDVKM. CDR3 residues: CASSFRLPSYEQYF. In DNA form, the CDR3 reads TGTGCCAGCAGTTTTAGACTACCCTCCTACGAGCAGTACTTC. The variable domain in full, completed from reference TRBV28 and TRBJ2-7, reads DVKVTQSSRYLVKRTGEKVFLECVQDMDHENMFWYRQDPGLGLRLIYFSYDVKMKEKGDIPEGYSVSREKKERFSLILESASTNQTSMYLCASSFRLPSYEQYFGPGTRLTVT.

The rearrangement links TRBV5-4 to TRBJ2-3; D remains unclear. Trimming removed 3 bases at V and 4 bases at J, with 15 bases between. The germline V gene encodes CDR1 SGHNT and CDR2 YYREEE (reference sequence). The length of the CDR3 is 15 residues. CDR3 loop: CASSSRRRVADTQYF. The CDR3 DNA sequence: TGTGCCAGCAGCTCCCGCCGTCGGGTGGCAGATACGCAGTATTTT.

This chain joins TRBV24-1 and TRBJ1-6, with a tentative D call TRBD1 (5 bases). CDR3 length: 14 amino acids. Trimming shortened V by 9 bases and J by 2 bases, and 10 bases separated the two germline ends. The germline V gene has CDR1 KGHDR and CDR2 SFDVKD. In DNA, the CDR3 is TGTGCCACCGAGGGGCGCACCTATAATTCACCCCTCCACTTT. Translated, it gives CATEGRTYNSPLHF.

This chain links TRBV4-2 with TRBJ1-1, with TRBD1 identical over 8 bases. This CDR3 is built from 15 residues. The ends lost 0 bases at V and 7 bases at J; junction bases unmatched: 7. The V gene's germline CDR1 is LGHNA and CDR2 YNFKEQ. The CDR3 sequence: CASSQEPGGLGEAFF. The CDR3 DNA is TGTGCCAGCAGCCAAGAGCCAGGGGGCCTAGGTGAAGCTTTCTTT.

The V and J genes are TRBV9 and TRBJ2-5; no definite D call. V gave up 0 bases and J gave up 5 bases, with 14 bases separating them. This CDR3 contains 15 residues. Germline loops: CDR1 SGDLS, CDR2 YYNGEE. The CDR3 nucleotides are TGTGCCAGCAGCGTAGGTCTGTCGGGTCCTGAGACCCAGTACTTC. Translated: CASSVGLSGPETQYF.